This entry describes one T cell receptor (beta chain). The data derive from a study of blood T cell repertoires in COVID-19. Background on the study: Sites in the United States, Italy and Spain provided acute and convalescent COVID-19 samples. From T cells, B-cell-depleted T cells, or PBMCs came the material, which was cDNA or gDNA.

Authors' data handling: Quantification of nucleated cells was approximated via reference gene primer amplification. Clones were read by immunoSEQ multiplex PCR, and TCRdb kept only the in-frame ones, dropping some. The V and J calls and clone size are taken from that table; D and trimming were inferred from the DNA. The sample carries about 210,000 clones, 70% to 90% recorded once. This CDR3 is built from 17 residues. CDR1 and CDR2 (germline): MNHEY, SMNVEV (reference sequence). After removal of 5 bases from V and 8 bases from J, the junction contained 18 bases not matched to a gene. The sample was peripheral blood. The chain couples TRBV27 to TRBJ2-1, with 7 bases lining up with TRBD2. The clonotype originates from a man aged 35 to 55 with acute or convalescent COVID-19. The CDR3 sequence: CASSPPTLATLRDEQFF. The CDR3 DNA reads as TGTGCCAGCAGTCCACCAACACTAGCGACCTTACGGGATGAGCAGTTCTTC.